This T cell receptor beta chain originates from a study of blood T cell repertoires in COVID-19. Study-level background: The United States, Italy and Spain provided the acute and convalescent COVID-19 samples. T cells, B-cell-depleted T cells, or PBMCs supplied cDNA or gDNA.

The CDR3 contains 12 residues. Germline CDR1 is LGHNT and CDR2 is FRNRAP. J gave up 5 bases and V 6 bases, and 3 bases lay outside the gene matches. Per the original methods: Nucleated cell counts were estimated from reference gene primer amplification. Some clones are missing from TCRdb's copy, which holds only in-frame ones; the method was immunoSEQ multiplex PCR. V, J and clone size derive from that table, while D and trimming were established from the DNA sequence. The repertoire holds around 270,000 clones, with roughly nine tenths as singletons. This chain links TRBV12-5 with TRBJ1-2; 7 bases are shared with TRBD1. The sequenced sample was peripheral blood. The clonotype originates from a man in his 60s who had recovered from COVID-19. CDR3 sequence reads: CASGGGRYGYTF. The CDR3 bases are TGTGCTAGTGGAGGGGGCAGGTATGGCTACACCTTC.